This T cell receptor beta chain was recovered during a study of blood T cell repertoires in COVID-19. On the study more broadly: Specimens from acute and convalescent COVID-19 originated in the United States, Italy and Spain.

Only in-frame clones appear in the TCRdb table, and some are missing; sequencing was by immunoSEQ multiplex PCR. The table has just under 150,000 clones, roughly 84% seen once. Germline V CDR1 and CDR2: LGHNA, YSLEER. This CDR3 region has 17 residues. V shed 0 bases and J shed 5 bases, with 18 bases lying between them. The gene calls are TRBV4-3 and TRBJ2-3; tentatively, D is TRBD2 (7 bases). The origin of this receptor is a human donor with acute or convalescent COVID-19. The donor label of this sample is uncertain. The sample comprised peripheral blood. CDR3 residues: CASSQDRGRGGRDTQYF. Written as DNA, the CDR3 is TGCGCCAGCAGCCAAGATCGTGGGAGGGGGGGGCGAGATACGCAGTATTTT.